This is a list of T cell receptor beta chains from one sample in a study of tumor-infiltrating lymphocytes in localized non-small cell lung cancer. The protocol was immunoSEQ multiplex PCR, while the TCRdb copy is restricted to in-frame clones and leaves out a portion. The table shows 9,500 to 12,000 clones, with about three fifths occurring only once. The sample was uninvolved lung tissue not adjacent to the tumor. The source of these receptors is a human donor with non-small cell lung cancer. Each CDR3 is given with its conserved first and last residue. Fields, in order: D gene, V gene, J gene, clone size, CDR3 protein, CDR3 DNA. D genes are given only for firm matches. Some rows mark clone size as missing; the rest say once, few, many or name a class of expanded clone.

D: TRBD1
V: TRBV18
J: TRBJ1-4
size: few
CDR3: CASSTGQGASNEKLFF
DNA: TGTGCCAGCTCAACCGGACAGGGGGCGAGTAATGAAAAACTGTTTTTT

D: -
V: TRBV6-5
J: TRBJ1-1
size: -
CDR3: CASSKWVAGNTEAFF
DNA: TGTGCCAGCAGCAAGTGGGTCGCTGGGAACACTGAAGCTTTCTTT

D: -
V: TRBV6-6
J: TRBJ2-7
size: once
CDR3: CASSPPTDNSYEQYF
DNA: TGTGCCAGCAGCCCCCCAACAGACAACTCCTACGAGCAGTACTTC

D: -
V: TRBV19
J: TRBJ1-1
size: -
CDR3: CASSIFFEAFF
DNA: TGTGCCAGTAGTATCTTCTTTGAAGCTTTCTTT

D: TRBD1
V: TRBV7-7
J: TRBJ1-4
size: -
CDR3: CASSPDRASEKLFF
DNA: TGTGCTAGCAGTCCCGACAGGGCCAGTGAAAAACTGTTTTTT

D: -
V: TRBV11-3
J: TRBJ1-1
size: -
CDR3: CASSLNGHENTEAFF
DNA: TGTGCCAGCAGCTTAAATGGACACGAGAACACTGAAGCTTTCTTT

D: -
V: TRBV14
J: TRBJ2-7
size: -
CDR3: CASSAQGTTYEQYF
DNA: TGTGCCAGCAGCGCACAGGGGACTACCTACGAGCAGTACTTC

D: -
V: TRBV5-4
J: TRBJ1-4
size: -
CDR3: CASSSGPPGELFF
DNA: TGTGCCAGCAGTTCCGGGCCTCCGGGGGAACTGTTTTTT

D: -
V: TRBV28
J: TRBJ1-2
size: -
CDR3: CASTPPGGTHGYTF
DNA: TGTGCCAGCACCCCACCGGGGGGGACGCATGGCTACACCTTC

D: -
V: TRBV6-6
J: TRBJ2-2
size: -
CDR3: CASTKGRLGVGELFF
DNA: TGTGCCAGCACCAAGGGACGCCTGGGAGTGGGGGAGCTGTTTTTT

D: -
V: TRBV9
J: TRBJ1-1
size: -
CDR3: CASSARANTEAFF
DNA: TGTGCCAGCAGCGCCCGGGCTAACACTGAAGCTTTCTTT

D: TRBD1
V: TRBV19
J: TRBJ2-3
size: -
CDR3: CASTTTGGTDTQYF
DNA: TGTGCCAGTACCACGACAGGGGGCACAGATACGCAGTATTTT

D: TRBD1
V: TRBV27
J: TRBJ2-7
size: -
CDR3: CASRKPGGGSYEQYF
DNA: TGTGCCAGCAGGAAACCAGGGGGTGGATCCTACGAGCAGTACTTC

D: TRBD1
V: TRBV5-1
J: TRBJ1-1
size: -
CDR3: CASSSELTGGTEAFF
DNA: TGCGCCAGCAGCTCAGAGCTGACAGGGGGCACTGAAGCTTTCTTT

D: TRBD1
V: TRBV7-3
J: TRBJ2-1
size: -
CDR3: CASSWTGGNEQFF
DNA: TGTGCCAGCAGCTGGACAGGGGGCAATGAGCAGTTCTTC

D: -
V: TRBV18
J: TRBJ1-1
size: -
CDR3: CASSPGTVNTEAFF
DNA: TGTGCCAGCTCCCCGGGGACCGTGAACACTGAAGCTTTCTTT

D: -
V: TRBV28
J: TRBJ1-2
size: -
CDR3: CASSVTGPGYTF
DNA: TGTGCCAGCAGTGTAACAGGCCCTGGCTACACCTTC

D: -
V: TRBV11-2
J: TRBJ2-3
size: -
CDR3: CASSPSYRGAVDTQYF
DNA: TGTGCCAGCAGCCCCTCTTATCGGGGGGCCGTAGATACGCAGTATTTT

D: -
V: TRBV6-6
J: TRBJ1-5
size: few
CDR3: CASRSQGVSNQPQHF
DNA: TGTGCCAGCAGGAGCCAGGGAGTTAGCAATCAGCCCCAGCATTTT

D: TRBD2
V: TRBV2
J: TRBJ2-3
size: few
CDR3: CASSGLAGGRTDTQYF
DNA: TGTGCCAGCAGTGGGCTCGCGGGGGGTCGCACAGATACGCAGTATTTT

D: TRBD1
V: TRBV9
J: TRBJ1-1
size: few
CDR3: CASSVGDRVTEAFF
DNA: TGTGCCAGCAGCGTAGGGGACAGGGTTACTGAAGCTTTCTTT

D: -
V: TRBV9
J: TRBJ2-1
size: -
CDR3: CASSRTINEQFF
DNA: TGTGCCAGCAGCCGGACTATCAATGAGCAGTTCTTC

D: -
V: TRBV5-1
J: TRBJ2-2
size: -
CDR3: CASIKAGELFF
DNA: TGCGCCAGCATTAAGGCCGGGGAGCTGTTTTTT

D: TRBD1
V: TRBV7-9
J: TRBJ2-3
size: -
CDR3: CASSSQGALDTQYF
DNA: TGTGCCAGCAGCTCACAGGGGGCGTTAGATACGCAGTATTTT

D: TRBD2
V: TRBV6-5
J: TRBJ2-5
size: -
CDR3: CASSYSSSHSGKTQYF
DNA: TGTGCCAGCAGTTATTCGAGTAGTCATAGCGGGAAGACCCAGTACTTC

D: -
V: TRBV5-1
J: TRBJ1-4
size: once
CDR3: CASSLAGAGEKLFF
DNA: TGCGCCAGCAGCTTGGCCGGGGCGGGAGAAAAACTGTTTTTT

D: -
V: TRBV2
J: TRBJ1-5
size: -
CDR3: CASSVEYSNQPQHF
DNA: TGTGCCAGCAGTGTGGAGTATAGCAATCAGCCCCAGCATTTT

D: TRBD1
V: TRBV5-1
J: TRBJ2-5
size: -
CDR3: CASREGAPQETQYF
DNA: TGCGCCAGTCGTGAGGGGGCCCCTCAAGAGACCCAGTACTTC

D: -
V: TRBV7-2
J: TRBJ1-4
size: -
CDR3: CASSLAAGTNEKLFF
DNA: TGTGCCAGCAGCTTAGCGGCAGGGACTAATGAAAAACTGTTTTTT

D: -
V: TRBV6-5
J: TRBJ1-3
size: -
CDR3: CASGPRRVSGNTIYF
DNA: TGTGCCAGCGGGCCCCGCCGGGTCTCTGGAAACACCATATATTTT

D: TRBD2
V: TRBV5-8
J: TRBJ2-7
size: -
CDR3: CASSLPSGGSYEQYF
DNA: TGTGCCAGCAGCTTGCCCAGCGGGGGATCCTACGAGCAGTACTTC

D: TRBD2
V: TRBV5-1
J: TRBJ2-5
size: -
CDR3: CASSPPGRGARETQYF
DNA: TGCGCCAGCAGCCCCCCGGGGAGGGGAGCCAGAGAGACCCAGTACTTC

D: -
V: TRBV7-3
J: TRBJ1-4
size: few
CDR3: CASSLAAGTNEKLFF
DNA: TGTGCCAGCAGCTTAGCGGCAGGGACTAATGAAAAACTGTTTTTT

D: -
V: TRBV18
J: TRBJ1-1
size: medium-sized
CDR3: CASSPFQGSRDTEAFF
DNA: TGTGCCAGCTCACCCTTTCAGGGAAGTCGGGACACTGAAGCTTTCTTT

D: TRBD1
V: TRBV27
J: TRBJ1-6
size: -
CDR3: CASSFSGQGNSPLHF
DNA: TGTGCCAGCAGTTTCTCCGGACAGGGGAATTCACCCCTCCACTTT

D: TRBD1
V: TRBV9
J: TRBJ1-2
size: -
CDR3: CASSSSGQGVSMGYTF
DNA: TGTGCCAGCAGCTCATCGGGACAGGGAGTTTCTATGGGCTACACCTTC

D: -
V: TRBV10-3
J: TRBJ1-2
size: -
CDR3: CAIRGTIGGYTF
DNA: TGTGCCATCCGTGGGACAATCGGTGGCTACACCTTC

D: TRBD2
V: TRBV4-2
J: TRBJ2-1
size: -
CDR3: CASSQDTKRGGEQFF
DNA: TGTGCCAGCAGCCAAGATACGAAGCGGGGCGGTGAGCAGTTCTTC

D: -
V: TRBV4-2
J: TRBJ2-5
size: few
CDR3: CASSQQGGGQETQYF
DNA: TGTGCCAGCAGCCAACAGGGGGGGGGCCAAGAGACCCAGTACTTC

D: TRBD2
V: TRBV6-5
J: TRBJ2-5
size: few
CDR3: CASSFGTSGGQETQYF
DNA: TGTGCCAGCAGTTTCGGGACTAGCGGGGGCCAAGAGACCCAGTACTTC

D: TRBD2
V: TRBV6-6
J: TRBJ2-1
size: -
CDR3: CASKLAGYNEQFF
DNA: TGTGCCAGCAAGCTAGCGGGGTACAATGAGCAGTTCTTC

D: -
V: TRBV5-5
J: TRBJ1-4
size: -
CDR3: CASSLTRNEKLFF
DNA: TGTGCCAGCAGCTTGACCCGTAATGAAAAACTGTTTTTT

D: TRBD1
V: TRBV19
J: TRBJ1-5
size: few
CDR3: CASTEDRRHGQPQHF
DNA: TGTGCCAGTACCGAGGACAGGCGCCATGGTCAGCCCCAGCATTTT

D: -
V: TRBV14
J: TRBJ1-2
size: -
CDR3: CASSQATLPYGYTF
DNA: TGTGCCAGCAGCCAAGCAACACTCCCCTATGGCTACACCTTC